This is a list of T cell receptor beta chains from one sample in a study of memory CD4+ T cells and cytomegalovirus serostatus. Generated by immunoSEQ multiplex PCR, the TCRdb table keeps only in-frame clones and is missing some. The table includes some 58,000 clones, 75% to 80% detected once. The sequenced material came from memory CD4+ T cells from blood. These receptors were collected from an adult in good health and CMV-seronegative. Each CDR3 is given with its conserved first and last residue. The order of the fields is V gene, J gene, D gene, clone size, CDR3 DNA, CDR3 protein. D genes are given only for firm matches. For some rows the clone size is stated as once, few or many, or as a class when expanded; others skip it.

v_gene: TRBV5-4
j_gene: TRBJ2-6
d_gene: .
abundance: .
CDR3nt: TGTGCCAGCAGCTTGGGGGACGGGGCCAACGTCCTGACTTTC
CDR3aa: CASSLGDGANVLTF

v_gene: TRBV30
j_gene: TRBJ1-4
d_gene: .
abundance: .
CDR3nt: TGTGCCTGGATAAGACCGGGGGATTTCAATGAAAAACTGTTTTTT
CDR3aa: CAWIRPGDFNEKLFF

v_gene: TRBV28
j_gene: TRBJ1-5
d_gene: TRBD1
abundance: once
CDR3nt: TGTGCCAGCCTCGGACAGGGAGTGAGCCGACAGCCCCAGCATTTT
CDR3aa: CASLGQGVSRQPQHF

v_gene: TRBV6-1
j_gene: TRBJ1-2
d_gene: TRBD1
abundance: few
CDR3nt: TGTGCCAGCAGGGAGGGACAGGGGTTGGGCTACACCTTC
CDR3aa: CASREGQGLGYTF

v_gene: TRBV5-1
j_gene: TRBJ2-5
d_gene: TRBD1
abundance: .
CDR3nt: TGCGCCAGCAGCTTGGGACAGGGTCAAGAGACCCAGTACTTC
CDR3aa: CASSLGQGQETQYF

v_gene: TRBV2
j_gene: TRBJ2-1
d_gene: .
abundance: .
CDR3nt: TGTGCCATGTACAGGGCGGGGAGTCCCAATGAGCAGTTCTTC
CDR3aa: CAMYRAGSPNEQFF

v_gene: TRBV30
j_gene: TRBJ2-2
d_gene: .
abundance: few
CDR3nt: TGTGCCTACCGGAGGGGGCGGATAAACACCGGGGAGCTGTTTTTT
CDR3aa: CAYRRGRINTGELFF

v_gene: TRBV7-8
j_gene: TRBJ1-6
d_gene: TRBD1
abundance: .
CDR3nt: TGTGCCAGCAGCTCCCGGGACAGCTATTCACCCCTCCACTTT
CDR3aa: CASSSRDSYSPLHF

v_gene: TRBV12-5
j_gene: TRBJ2-4
d_gene: .
abundance: once
CDR3nt: TGTGCTAGTGGTTTGGAGGGGAACATTCAGTACTTC
CDR3aa: CASGLEGNIQYF

v_gene: TRBV6-6
j_gene: TRBJ1-1
d_gene: .
abundance: .
CDR3nt: TGTGCCAGCAGTTACGTTGGGATGGGGAACACTGAAGCTTTCTTT
CDR3aa: CASSYVGMGNTEAFF

v_gene: TRBV9
j_gene: TRBJ2-2
d_gene: .
abundance: .
CDR3nt: TGTGCCAGCAGCGTAACTAACGGCGGGGAGCTGTTTTTT
CDR3aa: CASSVTNGGELFF

v_gene: TRBV7-9
j_gene: TRBJ1-5
d_gene: TRBD1
abundance: .
CDR3nt: TGTGCCAGCAGCTTATGGTCAGGACAGGGGGGACAGCCCCAGCATTTT
CDR3aa: CASSLWSGQGGQPQHF

v_gene: TRBV2
j_gene: TRBJ1-1
d_gene: TRBD1
abundance: .
CDR3nt: TGTGCCAGCAGTGGAAACAGGGGACACACTGAAGCTTTCTTT
CDR3aa: CASSGNRGHTEAFF

v_gene: TRBV6-1
j_gene: TRBJ1-5
d_gene: .
abundance: .
CDR3nt: TGTGCCAGCCTCGGCAACCCGGGACAGCCCCAGCATTTT
CDR3aa: CASLGNPGQPQHF

v_gene: TRBV4-1
j_gene: TRBJ1-5
d_gene: .
abundance: .
CDR3nt: TGCGCCAGCAGCCAAGTCCACAGCTATAGCAATCAGCCCCAGCATTTT
CDR3aa: CASSQVHSYSNQPQHF

v_gene: TRBV6-5
j_gene: TRBJ2-1
d_gene: TRBD1
abundance: .
CDR3nt: TGTGCCAGCAGTTACTCATGGGACAGAACCTACAATGAGCAGTTCTTC
CDR3aa: CASSYSWDRTYNEQFF

v_gene: TRBV5-8
j_gene: TRBJ1-1
d_gene: .
abundance: once
CDR3nt: TGTGCCAGCAGCTTGGGATTAGGCCTTGAAGCTTTCTTT
CDR3aa: CASSLGLGLEAFF

v_gene: TRBV5-6
j_gene: TRBJ1-1
d_gene: .
abundance: few
CDR3nt: TGTGCCAGCAGCTTGAATCCAGGGGACACTGAAGCTTTCTTT
CDR3aa: CASSLNPGDTEAFF

v_gene: TRBV29-1
j_gene: TRBJ1-1
d_gene: .
abundance: .
CDR3nt: TGCAGCGTTGATCTGGGGCTGGACACTGAAGCTTTCTTT
CDR3aa: CSVDLGLDTEAFF

v_gene: TRBV30
j_gene: TRBJ2-1
d_gene: TRBD2
abundance: few
CDR3nt: TGTGCCTGGAGGAGACTAGCGGGGGGGAGCTCCTACAATGAGCAGTTCTTC
CDR3aa: CAWRRLAGGSSYNEQFF

v_gene: TRBV9
j_gene: TRBJ1-2
d_gene: .
abundance: .
CDR3nt: TGTGCCAGCAGCGTAGGAGTGGGCTATGGCTACACCTTC
CDR3aa: CASSVGVGYGYTF

v_gene: TRBV10-3
j_gene: TRBJ2-7
d_gene: .
abundance: .
CDR3nt: TGTGCCATCAGTGAGTCCTTTACAAACTACGAGCAGTACTTC
CDR3aa: CAISESFTNYEQYF

v_gene: TRBV5-1
j_gene: TRBJ2-7
d_gene: .
abundance: .
CDR3nt: TGCGCCAGCAGCTTGGATGTCGAGCAGTACTTC
CDR3aa: CASSLDVEQYF

v_gene: TRBV21-1
j_gene: TRBJ2-1
d_gene: .
abundance: .
CDR3nt: TGTGCCAGCAGCAGTAAATATTCTACGGGACTCTACAATGAGCAGTTCTTC
CDR3aa: CASSSKYSTGLYNEQFF

v_gene: TRBV30
j_gene: TRBJ2-7
d_gene: .
abundance: .
CDR3nt: TGTGCCTGGAGTGTATCTTTCTTTCGGGAGCAGTACTTC
CDR3aa: CAWSVSFFREQYF

v_gene: TRBV11-2
j_gene: TRBJ1-6
d_gene: .
abundance: .
CDR3nt: TGTGCCAGCAGCTTACCCCGGGCAGGGATAGTAAATTCACCCCTCCACTTT
CDR3aa: CASSLPRAGIVNSPLHF

v_gene: TRBV5-1
j_gene: TRBJ2-1
d_gene: .
abundance: .
CDR3nt: TGCGCCAGCAGGGGCGGGGAGAGATACAATGAGCAGTTCTTC
CDR3aa: CASRGGERYNEQFF

v_gene: TRBV6-6
j_gene: TRBJ1-2
d_gene: TRBD1
abundance: .
CDR3nt: TGTGCCAGCATTCCCTTTGACAGGGGCCCTAACTATGGCTACACCTTC
CDR3aa: CASIPFDRGPNYGYTF

v_gene: TRBV29-1
j_gene: TRBJ2-1
d_gene: .
abundance: .
CDR3nt: TGCAGCGTTGACTACGTGGACAATGAGCAGTTCTTC
CDR3aa: CSVDYVDNEQFF

v_gene: TRBV6-6
j_gene: TRBJ2-7
d_gene: .
abundance: few
CDR3nt: TGTGCCAGCAGTCGGGTTACGGGAGAGCTCTACGAGCAGTACTTC
CDR3aa: CASSRVTGELYEQYF

v_gene: TRBV4-2
j_gene: TRBJ2-5
d_gene: TRBD2
abundance: once
CDR3nt: TGTGCCAGCAGCCAAGATGGGGGGAGGGCCGCTTTCCAAGAGACCCAGTACTTC
CDR3aa: CASSQDGGRAAFQETQYF

v_gene: TRBV6-1
j_gene: TRBJ2-7
d_gene: TRBD1
abundance: once
CDR3nt: TGTGCCAGCAGAGTGGGACAGCTCTACGAGCAGTACTTC
CDR3aa: CASRVGQLYEQYF

v_gene: TRBV7-9
j_gene: TRBJ2-5
d_gene: TRBD2
abundance: few
CDR3nt: TGTGCCAGCAGCTTAGGACTAGCGGGAAGCCAAGAGACCCAGTACTTC
CDR3aa: CASSLGLAGSQETQYF

v_gene: TRBV7-3
j_gene: TRBJ2-2
d_gene: .
abundance: .
CDR3nt: TGTGCCAGCAGTACGACACCTAACACCGGGGAGCTGTTTTTT
CDR3aa: CASSTTPNTGELFF

v_gene: TRBV15
j_gene: TRBJ1-5
d_gene: .
abundance: few
CDR3nt: TGTGCCACGACCCTGAGCGCCGGGGGGCATCAGCCCCAGCATTTT
CDR3aa: CATTLSAGGHQPQHF

v_gene: TRBV7-6
j_gene: TRBJ2-1
d_gene: .
abundance: .
CDR3nt: TGTGCCAGCAGCCCAACCAGCGGGTCCTACAATGAGCAGTTCTTC
CDR3aa: CASSPTSGSYNEQFF

v_gene: TRBV7-2
j_gene: TRBJ1-3
d_gene: .
abundance: once
CDR3nt: TGTGCCAGCAGCTTAGGGCAGCCAGAATCTGGAAACACCATATATTTT
CDR3aa: CASSLGQPESGNTIYF

v_gene: TRBV6-5
j_gene: TRBJ1-4
d_gene: .
abundance: .
CDR3nt: TGTGCCAGCAGTCCGATACTTGGAAACGAAAAACTGTTTTTT
CDR3aa: CASSPILGNEKLFF

v_gene: TRBV5-8
j_gene: TRBJ2-5
d_gene: .
abundance: .
CDR3nt: TGTGCCGGACCCCAGGGAGGCCTGCAAGAGACCCAGTACTTC
CDR3aa: CAGPQGGLQETQYF

v_gene: TRBV25-1
j_gene: TRBJ2-5
d_gene: .
abundance: .
CDR3nt: TGTGCCAGCAATTTGGTGGGTCAAGAGACCCAGTACTTC
CDR3aa: CASNLVGQETQYF

v_gene: TRBV6-5
j_gene: TRBJ1-2
d_gene: TRBD1
abundance: .
CDR3nt: TGTGCCAGCAGTTACGACAGGGTGTCCGGTGGCTACACCTTC
CDR3aa: CASSYDRVSGGYTF

v_gene: TRBV27
j_gene: TRBJ2-7
d_gene: TRBD2
abundance: few
CDR3nt: TGTGCCAGCAAATTCCCGGGACTAGGGGACGGGGAGCAGTACTTC
CDR3aa: CASKFPGLGDGEQYF

v_gene: TRBV5-1
j_gene: TRBJ2-3
d_gene: TRBD2
abundance: .
CDR3nt: TGCGCCAGCAGCTCCGGGACTAGCGGGAAAGATACGCAGTATTTT
CDR3aa: CASSSGTSGKDTQYF

v_gene: TRBV5-4
j_gene: TRBJ2-7
d_gene: TRBD2
abundance: .
CDR3nt: TGTGCCAGCAGCGGGGGGACTAGCGGGAGACACGAGCAGTACTTC
CDR3aa: CASSGGTSGRHEQYF

v_gene: TRBV7-8
j_gene: TRBJ2-7
d_gene: TRBD1
abundance: .
CDR3nt: TGTGCCAGCAGCGCTGCCGGGACAGGGCCCTACGAGCAGTACTTC
CDR3aa: CASSAAGTGPYEQYF

v_gene: TRBV21-1
j_gene: TRBJ1-5
d_gene: .
abundance: .
CDR3nt: TGTGCCAGCAGCTCCCCTGACACGGAAGATCAGCCCCAGCATTTT
CDR3aa: CASSSPDTEDQPQHF

v_gene: TRBV5-6
j_gene: TRBJ1-2
d_gene: TRBD1
abundance: .
CDR3nt: TGTGCCAGCAACAGGGGGCGCGGGTCTCTATATGGCTACACCTTC
CDR3aa: CASNRGRGSLYGYTF

v_gene: TRBV10-1
j_gene: TRBJ1-1
d_gene: TRBD1
abundance: .
CDR3nt: TGCGCCAGCAGTGAAGGTGGGACAGGGAGCACTGAAGCTTTCTTT
CDR3aa: CASSEGGTGSTEAFF

v_gene: TRBV7-9
j_gene: TRBJ2-1
d_gene: TRBD2
abundance: .
CDR3nt: TGTGCCAGCAGCTTACTAGCGGGGGGGCGCAATGAGCAGTTCTTC
CDR3aa: CASSLLAGGRNEQFF

v_gene: TRBV7-9
j_gene: TRBJ1-2
d_gene: .
abundance: .
CDR3nt: TGTGCCAGCAGCTTAGGTAACAGCGGAAACTATGGCTACACCTTC
CDR3aa: CASSLGNSGNYGYTF

v_gene: TRBV27
j_gene: TRBJ1-5
d_gene: TRBD1
abundance: .
CDR3nt: TGTGCCAGCAGTTTATCCGGACAGGGGGCTTTGCAGCCCCAGCATTTT
CDR3aa: CASSLSGQGALQPQHF

v_gene: TRBV5-1
j_gene: TRBJ1-1
d_gene: .
abundance: .
CDR3nt: TGCGCCAGCAGCCCTGGGACCGCGAAGGGTGAAGCTTTCTTT
CDR3aa: CASSPGTAKGEAFF

v_gene: TRBV7-3
j_gene: TRBJ1-1
d_gene: TRBD1
abundance: few
CDR3nt: TGTGCCAGCAGTGGGACAGGGGACACTGAAGCTTTCTTT
CDR3aa: CASSGTGDTEAFF

v_gene: TRBV19
j_gene: TRBJ1-3
d_gene: TRBD1
abundance: few
CDR3nt: TGTGCCAGTCAACTCGACAGGGGCTCCTCTGGAAACACCATATATTTT
CDR3aa: CASQLDRGSSGNTIYF

v_gene: TRBV7-2
j_gene: TRBJ2-7
d_gene: .
abundance: .
CDR3nt: TGTGCCAGCAGCGCCCGGGACATTTTCGGCGAGCAGTACTTC
CDR3aa: CASSARDIFGEQYF

v_gene: TRBV30
j_gene: TRBJ1-3
d_gene: .
abundance: .
CDR3nt: TGTGCCTGCTTTACAGGTGGAAACACCATATATTTT
CDR3aa: CACFTGGNTIYF

v_gene: TRBV19
j_gene: TRBJ2-4
d_gene: .
abundance: .
CDR3nt: TGTGCCAGTAGTATCGAGAACATTCAGTACTTC
CDR3aa: CASSIENIQYF

v_gene: TRBV9
j_gene: TRBJ2-1
d_gene: .
abundance: .
CDR3nt: TGTGCCAGCGGGGAGAGGGGGGTGGCGAATGAGCAGTTCTTC
CDR3aa: CASGERGVANEQFF

v_gene: TRBV2
j_gene: TRBJ1-2
d_gene: .
abundance: many
CDR3nt: TGTGCCAGCAGTGGGTCGGCAGGGACCTATGGCTACACCTTC
CDR3aa: CASSGSAGTYGYTF

v_gene: TRBV7-3
j_gene: TRBJ2-3
d_gene: .
abundance: .
CDR3nt: TGTGCCAGCAGCTCGTATCGCGAAGATACGCAGTATTTT
CDR3aa: CASSSYREDTQYF